This T cell receptor beta chain derives from a study of cytomegalovirus exposure and HLA in healthy donors. General study findings and limits: Highest at DRB1 and lowest at HLA-C, TCR association rates differed among HLA loci in a later analysis. In a later analysis, the majority of CMV-associated beta chains seemingly showed HLA restriction.

This clone showed up just a few times. What it binds is not known. CDR1 SGHNT and CDR2 YYREEE come from the germline V gene (reference sequence). The CDR3 contains 16 residues. Trimming took 4 bases from V and 1 from J, leaving 17 bases between them. A multiplex PCR was run with 60 Vbeta primers and 13 Jbeta primers. The repertoire was sequenced with immunoSEQ multiplex PCR; TCRdb's copy has only in-frame clones and lacks some. The sample consists of about 120,000 clones, about three fifths of them appearing once. What was sequenced was PBMCs. The sequence was obtained from a man in his forties in good health and CMV-seropositive. This chain links TRBV5-4 with TRBJ1-1; D may be TRBD1 (5 bases). The CDR3 DNA follows: TGTGCCAGCAGCCCAATGGGGCGTACGAGGAACACTGAAGCTTTCTTT. Protein sequence: CASSPMGRTRNTEAFF.